These T cell receptor beta chains were read from a single sample in a study of beta chain features in type 1 diabetes. The data were produced by immunoSEQ multiplex PCR, yet TCRdb's version contains in-frame clones alone and is incomplete. Of approximately 300,000 clones detected, approximately 10% appear once; the ten largest clones hold about 0.015%. Sequenced material: naive CD4+ T cells from blood. These receptors originate from a woman in her twenties or thirties in good health. Each CDR3 is given with its conserved first and last residue. The D gene is left open where the match is weak. Part of the rows lack a size; the others show once, few, many or a class for expanded clones.

J gene	clone size	D gene	V gene	CDR3 protein	CDR3 DNA
TRBJ1-1	few	TRBD1	TRBV27	CASSLLYNRGEGTEAFF	TGTGCCAGCAGTTTACTCTATAACAGGGGTGAGGGCACTGAAGCTTTCTTT
TRBJ2-2	few	TRBD1	TRBV9	CASSAAGTGDTGELFF	TGTGCCAGCAGCGCCGCCGGGACAGGGGATACCGGGGAGCTGTTTTTT
TRBJ1-5	few	NA	TRBV18	CASSGEGEQPQHF	TGTGCCAGCTCCGGGGAGGGTGAACAGCCCCAGCATTTT
TRBJ2-2	few	NA	TRBV15	CATSIRTGDGELFF	TGTGCCACCAGCATACGGACGGGGGACGGGGAGCTGTTTTTT
TRBJ1-1	NA	TRBD1	TRBV19	CASSPDRVAEAFF	TGTGCCAGTAGTCCGGACAGGGTCGCTGAAGCTTTCTTT
TRBJ2-1	NA	NA	TRBV7-9	CASSLAGSSYNEQFF	TGTGCCAGCAGCTTGGCGGGCAGCTCCTACAATGAGCAGTTCTTC
TRBJ2-5	NA	TRBD2	TRBV6-6	CASSSGLQETQYF	TGTGCCAGCAGTTCGGGACTACAAGAGACCCAGTACTTC
TRBJ2-3	NA	TRBD2	TRBV18	CASSPQREGADTQYF	TGTGCCAGCTCACCACAGCGGGAGGGTGCAGATACGCAGTATTTT
TRBJ2-7	NA	TRBD2	TRBV7-9	CASSFILSGALSEQYF	TGTGCCAGCAGCTTTATCCTTAGCGGGGCCCTCTCCGAGCAGTACTTC
TRBJ2-1	NA	TRBD2	TRBV30	CAWSVAGAYNEQFF	TGTGCCTGGAGTGTAGCGGGAGCCTACAATGAGCAGTTCTTC
TRBJ2-1	few	TRBD2	TRBV18	CASSATGTSGNNEQFF	TGTGCCAGCTCCGCTACGGGGACTAGCGGGAACAATGAGCAGTTCTTC
TRBJ1-5	NA	TRBD1	TRBV28	CASSLAGTANQPQHF	TGTGCCAGCAGTTTAGCCGGGACAGCGAATCAGCCCCAGCATTTT
TRBJ2-1	NA	TRBD2	TRBV5-6	CASSYLGSGSGNEQFF	TGTGCCAGCAGCTACCTTGGGAGCGGGAGTGGCAATGAGCAGTTCTTC
TRBJ2-7	NA	TRBD2	TRBV5-1	CASSLELAGVEEQYF	TGCGCCAGCAGCTTGGAATTAGCGGGAGTAGAGGAGCAGTACTTC
TRBJ2-6	few	NA	TRBV11-2	CASSPPLFSGANVLTF	TGTGCCAGCAGTCCCCCGTTATTCTCTGGGGCCAACGTCCTGACTTTC
TRBJ1-2	NA	TRBD1	TRBV7-9	CASSPGTGVNYGYTF	TGTGCCAGCAGCCCTGGGACAGGGGTTAACTATGGCTACACCTTC
TRBJ2-7	few	NA	TRBV28	CASTATKAGEQYF	TGTGCCAGCACCGCGACAAAGGCTGGGGAGCAGTACTTC
TRBJ2-7	NA	TRBD1	TRBV28	CASSSISGTVPYEQYF	TGTGCCAGCAGCTCCATCTCCGGGACAGTCCCCTACGAGCAGTACTTC
TRBJ2-7	few	TRBD2	TRBV6-5	CASRSSGSYEQYF	TGTGCCAGCAGGTCTAGCGGGAGCTACGAGCAGTACTTC
TRBJ2-7	few	TRBD1	TRBV6-5	CASSYSGRGLDEQYF	TGTGCCAGCAGTTACTCGGGCAGGGGGCTGGACGAGCAGTACTTC
TRBJ2-2	few	TRBD1	TRBV7-2	CASSQTGGTNTGELFF	TGTGCCAGCAGCCAGACAGGGGGGACGAACACCGGGGAGCTGTTTTTT
TRBJ2-3	few	TRBD2	TRBV4-2	CASSQGTSGRPLGEDTQYF	TGTGCCAGCAGCCAAGGGACTAGCGGGAGGCCCCTAGGCGAAGATACGCAGTATTTT
TRBJ2-5	few	TRBD2	TRBV13	CASSRRLAGGPETQYF	TGTGCCAGCAGCAGACGTTTGGCGGGAGGGCCAGAGACCCAGTACTTC
TRBJ2-7	few	TRBD1	TRBV6-5	CASSYWTGGDYEQYF	TGTGCCAGCAGTTACTGGACAGGGGGTGACTACGAGCAGTACTTC
TRBJ2-5	few	TRBD1	TRBV5-1	CASSFEGGGETQYF	TGCGCCAGCAGCTTTGAAGGGGGCGGCGAGACCCAGTACTTC
TRBJ2-3	few	TRBD2	TRBV19	CASSEGTSGGTDTQYF	TGTGCCAGTAGTGAAGGGACTAGCGGAGGCACAGATACGCAGTATTTT